The 5 T cell receptor beta chains listed next were all sequenced from one sample in a study of T cell repertoires in aging, cancer and after chemotherapy. TRB rearrangements spanning V, D and J were amplified using mixed TRB-A/B primers. TCRdb itself ran the multiplex PCR reads through MiXCR, one entry per CDR3 protein. The profile shows fewer than 4,500 distinct CDR3 sequences, about 31% of them singletons. Amplification of TCR beta used genomic DNA extracted from peripheral blood. The sample was blood. These receptors came from a human donor with a solid tumor.

V gene TRBV19 combines with J gene TRBJ2-4, with 8 bases matching TRBD1. Germline V lookup: CDR1 LNHDA, CDR2 SQIVND (reference sequence). The CDR3 runs to 15 residues. V gave up 6 bases and J gave up 6 bases; unmatched junction bases: 10. The CDR3 bases are TGTGCCAGTAGCCCACCTCAGGGGGCGAGAAACATTCAGTACTTC. This translates into CASSPPQGARNIQYF.

The V and J genes are TRBV5-4 and TRBJ2-4; 7 positions agree with TRBD2. The V segment lost 2 bases and the J segment 2 bases; nucleotides outside the gene matches: 1. CDR3 length equals 14 residues. The germline gives CDR1 SGHNT, CDR2 YYREEE (reference sequence). The CDR3 region has the DNA TGTGCCAGCAGCTTTAGCGGGTCCAAAAACATTCAGTACTTC. This translates into CASSFSGSKNIQYF.

The chain employs TRBV7-9 and TRBJ2-2; D not certain. Trimming pared 1 base from V and 4 bases from J, leaving 13 bases between. The CDR3 sequence is 16 residues long. Germline V lookup: CDR1 SEHNR, CDR2 FQNEAQ (reference sequence). In DNA, the CDR3 is TGTGCCAGCAGCTTAGTACTTTCTCCGGGCACCGGGGAGCTGTTTTTT. This codes for CASSLVLSPGTGELFF.

This clonotype is medium-sized (0.01 to 0.1%) by share. The CDR3 nucleotides are TGTGCCAGCAGTTTCAGGCCAGGGAGCGAGCAGTACGTC. Translated: CASSFRPGSEQYV. This chain joins TRBV27 and TRBJ2-7; the D call may be TRBD1 or TRBD2 (5 bases each). The V gene's germline CDR1 is MNHEY and CDR2 SMNVEV (reference sequence). The V gene lost 3 bases and the J gene lost 6 bases, with 12 bases spanning the gap. The CDR3 is 13 residues long.

This clonotype appeared a few times. The V call is TRBV6-1, the J call TRBJ2-5; 7 bases align to TRBD2. CDR3 length: 16 residues. With 10 bases clipped from V and 3 bases from J, the junction kept 17 bases outside the gene matches. The germline CDR1 and CDR2 sequences are MNHNS and SASEGT. The CDR3 sequence: CATSDLGSSGEETQYF. Written as DNA, the CDR3 is TGTGCCACTTCGGACCTAGGGTCTAGCGGAGAAGAGACCCAGTACTTC.